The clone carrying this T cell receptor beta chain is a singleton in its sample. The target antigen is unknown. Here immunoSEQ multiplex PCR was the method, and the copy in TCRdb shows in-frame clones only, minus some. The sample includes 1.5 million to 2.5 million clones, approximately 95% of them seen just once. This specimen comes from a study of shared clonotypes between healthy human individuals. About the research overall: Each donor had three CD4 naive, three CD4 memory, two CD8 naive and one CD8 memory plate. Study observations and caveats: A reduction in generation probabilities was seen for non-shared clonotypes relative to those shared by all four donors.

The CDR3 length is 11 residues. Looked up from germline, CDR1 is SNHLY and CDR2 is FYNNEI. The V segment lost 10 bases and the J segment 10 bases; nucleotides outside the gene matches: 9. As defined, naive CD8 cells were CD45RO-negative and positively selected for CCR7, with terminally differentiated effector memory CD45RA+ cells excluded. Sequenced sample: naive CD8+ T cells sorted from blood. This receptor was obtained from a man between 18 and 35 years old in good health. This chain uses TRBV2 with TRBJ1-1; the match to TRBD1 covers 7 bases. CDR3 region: CATNRGIGAFF. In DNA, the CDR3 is TGTGCCACCAACAGGGGAATCGGAGCTTTCTTT.